This entry lists 23 T cell receptor beta chains sequenced from one sample in a study of blood T cell repertoires in COVID-19. Sequencing was performed with immunoSEQ multiplex PCR; in TCRdb, only in-frame clones are kept and a portion is missing. The sample holds 230,000 or so clones, roughly nine tenths seen once. Sequenced: peripheral blood. The receptors here all came from a woman between 40 and 50 years old who had recovered from COVID-19.

The chain employs TRBV4-1 and TRBJ2-3; tentatively, D is TRBD1 (6 bases). Germline-derived CDR1 and CDR2 are MGHRA and YSYEKL. The CDR3 consists of 17 residues. The ends were cut back, 4 bases at V and 7 bases at J, with 24 bases in the middle. The DNA for the CDR3 is TGCGCCAGCAGCCCATTCCAACCACCACACAGGGTAAATACGCAGTATTTT. This translates into CASSPFQPPHRVNTQYF.

The J gene is TRBJ2-7, the V gene TRBV28; maybe TRBD2 (6 bases). Trimming shortened V by 5 bases and J by 5 bases, and 19 bases separated the two germline ends. Germline V gene sequence: CDR1 MDHEN, CDR2 SYDVKM. The CDR3 runs 15 residues. The CDR3 nucleotides read TGTGCCAGCAGTCCATCGGGAGTCTTTGTGAACGAGCAGTACGTC. Translating gives CASSPSGVFVNEQYV.

The chain joins TRBV24-1 to TRBJ2-3; 10 bases are a match to TRBD1. Germline V gene lookup returns CDR1 KGHDR and CDR2 SFDVKD. This CDR3 is built from 15 residues. V was clipped by 7 bases and J by 1 base; unmatched bases: 4. CDR3 sequence reads: CATSFGTGGTDTQYF. The CDR3, as DNA: TGTGCCACCAGCTTCGGGACAGGGGGCACAGATACGCAGTATTTT.

This clone was counted a single time. The V and J genes are TRBV27 and TRBJ2-7, with a tentative D call TRBD1 (5 bases). Looked up from germline, CDR1 is MNHEY and CDR2 is SMNVEV (reference sequence). CDR3 size: 14 residues. V lost 5 bases, J lost 5 bases, and 16 bases lay in between. The CDR3 loop reads CASSPTVRRHEQYV. As DNA, the CDR3 is TGTGCCAGCAGTCCGACAGTTCGTCGCCACGAGCAGTACGTC.

This chain joins TRBV6-5 and TRBJ2-1, with D tentatively TRBD2 (6 bases). Trimming pared 7 bases from V and 6 bases from J, leaving 19 bases between. This CDR3 is built from 15 residues. Per germline, CDR1 MNHEY and CDR2 SVGAGI. Written as DNA, the CDR3 is TGTGCCAGCATCCAGGTGGGGGGATCGGGCAATGAGCAGTTCTTC. It yields the protein CASIQVGGSGNEQFF.

The chain is built from TRBV5-1 and TRBJ2-5; 7 bases agree with TRBD1. The trim removed 0 bases at V and 3 bases at J, leaving 5 bases unmatched. CDR1 is SGHRS and CDR2 is YFSETQ in the germline V gene. This CDR3 spans 15 amino acids. This chain's CDR3 is CASSLGGTEEETQYF. In nucleotides, the CDR3 is TGCGCCAGCAGCTTGGGGGGGACAGAAGAAGAGACCCAGTACTTC. Looking up the rest from reference TRBV5-1 and TRBJ2-5 gives the full variable domain: KAGVTQTPRYLIKTRGQQVTLSCSPISGHRSVSWYQQTPGQGLQFLFEYFSETQRNKGNFPGRFSGRQFSNSRSEMNVSTLELGDSALYLCASSLGGTEEETQYFGPGTRLLVL.

The chain is built from TRBV6-1 and TRBJ2-2, with TRBD2 identical over 9 bases. CDR1 is MNHNS and CDR2 is SASEGT in the germline V gene. J was trimmed by 4 bases and V by 2 bases; bases with no gene match: 5. The CDR3 extends over 16 amino acids. The CDR3: CASSERAGGFTGELFF. CDR3 sequence (DNA): TGTGCCAGCAGTGAAAGAGCGGGGGGTTTCACCGGGGAGCTGTTTTTT.

Concerning this clone: This specimen includes other DNA sequences encoding the same CDR3. The CDR3 DNA follows: TGTGCCAGCAGCTTGGACAGAGGGAGCAATCAGCCCCAGCATTTT. Encoded protein: CASSLDRGSNQPQHF. V usage is TRBV5-6 and J usage is TRBJ1-5; no firm D call. V shed 0 bases and J shed 1 base, with 8 bases lying between them. This CDR3 is 15 amino acids long. Germline V gene data show CDR1 as SGHDT and CDR2 as YYEEEE.

V usage is TRBV5-1 and J usage is TRBJ2-5; TRBD1 might be the D (6 bases). Trimming left V 7 bases short and J 3 bases short, with 22 bases between. The CDR3 spans 16 residues. The germline V gene encodes CDR1 SGHRS and CDR2 YFSETQ. The CDR3 sequence is CASQAIEGTPKETQYF. The CDR3 DNA is TGCGCCAGCCAAGCGATCGAGGGGACACCTAAAGAGACCCAGTACTTC.

The chain combines TRBV28 with TRBJ2-2; D is possibly TRBD2 (5 bases). CDR3 size: 15 residues. CDR1 MDHEN and CDR2 SYDVKM come from the germline V gene. The germline V and J ends were trimmed by 4 bases and 2 bases, with 11 bases remaining between them. The CDR3 DNA reads as TGTGCCAGCAGTTCCCCACGGGGTAACACCGGGGAGCTGTTTTTT. Protein: CASSSPRGNTGELFF.

V gene TRBV28 combines with J gene TRBJ2-5, with a possible D match to TRBD1 (5 bases). Trimming stripped 5 bases from V and 1 base from J, with 11 bases between. CDR1 is MDHEN and CDR2 is SYDVKM in the germline V gene. This CDR3 contains 14 residues. The CDR3 nucleotides read TGTGCCAGCAGTATCCCCAGGGCCCAAGAGACCCAGTACTTC. Translation: CASSIPRAQETQYF.

This chain links TRBV19 with TRBJ2-7, with D perhaps TRBD1 (6 bases). The CDR3 is made up of 12 amino acids. CDR1 LNHDA and CDR2 SQIVND come from the germline V gene (reference sequence). Between the trimmed V and J ends, which lost 1 base and 9 bases, there was a span of 10 bases. The CDR3 region is CASSIVQGPQYF. The CDR3 coding sequence is TGTGCCAGTAGTATAGTGCAGGGGCCGCAGTACTTC.

The chain recombines TRBV5-6 with TRBJ2-5; 8 nucleotides match TRBD2. The junction had 11 bases not matched to a gene; V was cut back by 0 bases and J by 1 base. Germline loops: CDR1 SGHDT, CDR2 YYEEEE. The CDR3 sequence is 18 residues long. CDR3 in amino acids: CASSLGRPTSGLQETQYF. CDR3 nucleotides: TGTGCCAGCAGCTTGGGACGCCCTACTAGCGGCCTCCAAGAGACCCAGTACTTC.

The V gene is TRBV5-6, the J gene TRBJ2-3; TRBD1 matches 11 bases. Germline CDR1 SGHDT, CDR2 YYEEEE. The CDR3 runs to 17 residues. Unmatched junction bases numbered 7, after V lost 2 bases and J lost 2 bases. The CDR3 nucleotides read TGTGCCAGCAGCTTCCCCGGACAGGGGGCTCCCACAGATACGCAGTATTTT. Protein sequence: CASSFPGQGAPTDTQYF.

The V and J genes are TRBV9 and TRBJ2-7; weak D call: TRBD1 (5 bases). Germline lookup yields CDR1 SGDLS and CDR2 YYNGEE. This CDR3 has 14 residues. Trimming shortened V by 0 bases and J by 3 bases, and 10 bases separated the two germline ends. In DNA form, the CDR3 reads TGTGCCAGCAGCGTAGACCAGGGCATCTACGAGCAGTACTTC. This encodes CASSVDQGIYEQYF. The full variable domain, completed using reference TRBV9 and TRBJ2-7, is DSGVTQTPKHLITATGQRVTLRCSPRSGDLSVYWYQQSLDQGLQFLIQYYNGEERAKGNILERFSAQQFPDLHSELNLSSLELGDSALYFCASSVDQGIYEQYFGPGTRLTVT.

The V and J genes are TRBV5-8 and TRBJ2-1; 8 bases agree with TRBD2. The germline V gene encodes CDR1 SGHTS and CDR2 YDEGEE. This CDR3 has 15 amino acids. V was clipped by 0 bases and J by 6 bases; unmatched bases: 5. This chain's CDR3 is CASSLGLAIPNEQFF. Written as DNA, the CDR3 is TGTGCCAGCAGCTTGGGACTAGCGATTCCCAATGAGCAGTTCTTC.

The chain has TRBV30 and TRBJ1-2; possibly TRBD1 for D (5 bases). CDR3 length: 12 residues. The germline V gene has CDR1 GTSNPN and CDR2 SVGIG (reference sequence). The V gene lost 3 bases and the J gene lost 4 bases, with 9 bases spanning the gap. DNA for the CDR3: TGTGCCTGGAGGCGCGACAGCTATGGCTACACCTTC. Translated, it gives CAWRRDSYGYTF.

The V call is TRBV5-4, the J call TRBJ2-3, with D perhaps matching TRBD2 (5 bases). CDR3 length: 12 residues. From germline, CDR1 is SGHNT and CDR2 YYREEE (reference sequence). V was cut by 0 bases and J by 7 bases, with 6 bases left in between. The CDR3 loop is CASSLAGNTQYF. The CDR3 region has the DNA TGTGCCAGCAGCTTGGCGGGAAATACGCAGTATTTT.

The V gene is TRBV7-9, the J gene TRBJ1-1; possibly TRBD1 for D (6 bases). CDR1 and CDR2 (germline): SEHNR, FQNEAQ (reference sequence). This CDR3 has 14 residues. V was trimmed by 9 bases and J by 2 bases, leaving 16 bases between them. The CDR3 is CASTRDTYNTEAFF. In DNA form, the CDR3 reads TGTGCCAGTACCCGGGACACATATAACACTGAAGCTTTCTTT.

The rearrangement uses TRBV5-1 and TRBJ1-2; D gene unclear. Germline CDR1 and CDR2: SGHRS and YFSETQ. CDR3 length: 13 residues. V was cut by 4 bases and J by 4 bases, with 11 bases left in between. CDR3 protein: CASSVTDAYGYTF. In nucleotides, the CDR3 is TGCGCCAGCAGCGTCACAGATGCCTATGGCTACACCTTC.

This chain joins TRBV4-1 and TRBJ2-7, with a tentative D call TRBD2 (7 bases). CDR1 and CDR2 from the germline V gene are MGHRA and YSYEKL. The CDR3 consists of 14 residues. V gave up 1 base and J gave up 7 bases, with 14 bases separating them. The CDR3: CASSQVGGAREQYV. Written as DNA, the CDR3 is TGCGCCAGCAGCCAAGTGGGGGGGGCACGAGAGCAGTACGTC.

The J gene is TRBJ2-5, the V gene TRBV6-5, with TRBD2 matching 13 bases. The CDR3 loop spans 15 amino acids. V trimming: 7 bases; J trimming: 5 bases; junction bases outside the gene matches: 7. Per the germline V gene, CDR1 is MNHEY and CDR2 is SVGAGI. The CDR3 bases are TGTGCCAGCACTCCCTGGACTAGCGGGGGTGAGACCCAGTACTTC. Its protein is CASTPWTSGGETQYF.

The gene calls are TRBV7-2 and TRBJ2-5; TRBD2 matches at 14 bases. CDR1 and CDR2 (germline): SGHTA, FQGNSA. J lost 4 bases, V lost 5 bases, and 12 bases had no gene match. The CDR3 sequence is 18 residues long. CDR3 sequence: CASSRGTSGGLKRETQYF. The DNA for the CDR3 is TGTGCCAGCAGCCGTGGGACTAGCGGGGGATTAAAGAGAGAGACCCAGTACTTC.